This T cell receptor (beta chain) was documented in a study of OX40 agonist ivuxolimab in advanced cancers. As for the study more broadly: The costimulatory receptor OX40 (CD134) was targeted by ivuxolimab, a fully human IgG2 agonistic monoclonal antibody. Intravenous ivuxolimab was administered to patients every 2 weeks at six dose levels: 0.01, 0.1, 0.3, 1.5, 3 and 10 mg/kg. Of the roughly 50 dose-escalation patients, hepatocellular carcinoma was present in roughly 19, melanoma in approximately 15, renal cell carcinoma in 9 and head and neck cancer in 9. A male proportion of 75% to 85% and a mean age of approximately 58 years, ranging from about 23 to 79, were recorded for the dose-escalation cohort. Patients were allowed to have had prior anti-PD-1, anti-PD-L1 or anti-CTLA-4 therapy, and approximately 37% of the dose-escalation patients had been treated with checkpoint inhibitors. Partial responses occurred in three dose-escalation patients, of whom one had hepatocellular carcinoma and two had cutaneous melanoma. The purpose of peripheral TCRbeta sequencing was to test whether ivuxolimab changed TCR sequence diversity and led to clonal T-cell expansion. The monotherapy dose-escalation portion (N of about 57 patients) of the phase I ivuxolimab trial is reported in the paper. Points the paper makes about the study in general: Low levels of normalized T-cell clonal expansion were also seen in some nonresponding patients. Partial responders in the 0.1-3.0 mg/kg groups had among the lowest normalized peripheral clonal expansion, especially among CD8+ T cells. Which antigens the clonally expanded peripheral T cells were specific for was not determined. At doses of 0.1 to 3.0 mg/kg, clonal expansion of both CD4+ and CD8+ blood T cells was observed from baseline to week 6. On average, CD8+ T cells showed more expanded clones than CD4+ T cells after ivuxolimab.

Patients with a history of autoimmune disease or receiving systemic immunosuppression were excluded from the trial. In every dose cohort, peripheral blood was drawn for TCR sequencing at baseline, cycle 4 day 1, and cycle 7 day 1. Samples came from an open-label, multicenter, first-in-human phase I dose-escalation trial of ivuxolimab. The trial enrolled adults with locally advanced or metastatic head and neck squamous cell, hepatocellular, melanoma or renal cell carcinoma. Before TCR sequencing, CD4+ T cells and CD8+ T cells were sorted from peripheral blood as separate populations. This clone was recorded only once. The antigen this receptor binds is unknown. No base quality information exists; no much larger clone differs at one position. The junction shows trimming of 0 bases on V and 3 bases on J, plus 9 bases between the germline ends. Based on the germline V gene (reference sequence), the CDR1 and CDR2 sequences are SGHNT and YYREEE. The CDR3 holds 14 amino acids from the cysteine to the phenylalanine. Of all the DNA, just the CDR3 is kept, 42 bases in frame from base 1.

For sequencing of the TCRbeta CDR3 region, genomic DNA was extracted from the sorted cells. The immunoSEQ Assay was used for sequencing of TCRbeta CDR3 regions. Imported from immuneACCESS, the table was reduced by TCRdb to in-frame sequences with V and J called. These copies leave out some clones; in studies compared against another copy, an unresolved V gene accounts for under half, and the cause of the remainder is not known. For this sample there are roughly 96,000 clones; around 80% appear just once. Roughly 5.2% of the sample lies in the top ten. The TCR sequence derives from an adult with an advanced solid tumor such as melanoma, head and neck, liver or kidney cancer. The specimen comprised CD4+ or CD8+ T cells sorted from blood, sampled in a trial of the OX40 agonist ivuxolimab. The rearrangement joined TRBV5-4 to TRBJ1-1, with no confident D gene call. The sequence in DNA is TGTGCCAGCAGCTTGGACAGAAGGGACACTGAAGCTTTCTTT. Translated, this is CASSLDRRDTEAFF.